The clone carrying this TCR beta chain was recorded many times. The data originate from a study of T cells in Graves' hyperthyroidism and ophthalmopathy. Amplification of TCR beta CDR3 regions used RNA as the template. HTBI primers were used for first-round RT-PCR of the TCR CDR3. TCRdb reprocessed the multiplex PCR reads with MiXCR, giving one entry per CDR3 protein. The repertoire consists of fewer than 650,000 distinct CDR3 sequences, with around 14% occurring once and the leading ten covering about 6.6%. With duration under 3 months, ophthalmopathy was active: Clinical Activity Score at least 3, NOSPECS at least 4. Isolation of PBMCs was performed on 8.5 to 10 ml fresh peripheral blood. V gave up 6 bases and J gave up 6 bases; unmatched junction bases: 13. The CDR3 length is 16 residues. From germline, CDR1 is MNHEY and CDR2 SMNVEV (reference sequence).

This rearrangement joins TRBV27 to TRBJ1-4, with 7 bases lining up with TRBD1. The sequenced sample was blood. The receptor was derived from a woman younger than 30 with Graves' ophthalmopathy. CDR3 nucleotide sequence: TGTGCCAGCAGCAATAAAATTGACAGGGAGGATGAAAAACTGTTTTTT. Translated: CASSNKIDREDEKLFF.